This is a list of T cell receptor beta chains from one sample in a study of shared clonotypes between healthy human individuals. Generated by immunoSEQ multiplex PCR, the TCRdb table keeps only in-frame clones and is missing some. The sample lists over a million clones, roughly 97% occurring once. Sequences were obtained from naive CD4+ T cells sorted from blood. The receptors originated from a man aged 25-45 years in good health. CDR3s leave out the opening cysteine and the closing phenylalanine or tryptophan. Some rows have no size entry. The others give once, few or many, or a class for an expanded clone.

v_gene: TRBV6-6; len: 11; abundance: -; CDR3aa: ASNEVSNQPQH
v_gene: TRBV5-4; len: 14; abundance: -; CDR3aa: ASSSGGRGLTYEQY
v_gene: TRBV15; len: 13; abundance: -; CDR3aa: TTSRAVATNEKLF
v_gene: TRBV10-3; len: 11; abundance: -; CDR3aa: VSRDRGSDEQY
v_gene: TRBV21-1; len: 18; abundance: -; CDR3aa: ASSKAGSGDRGVSSQPQH
v_gene: TRBV27; len: 14; abundance: -; CDR3aa: ASRLNLAASYNEQF
v_gene: TRBV7-2; len: 10; abundance: -; CDR3aa: ASSLVLNTQY
v_gene: TRBV2; len: 13; abundance: -; CDR3aa: ASSVVRDSNQPQH
v_gene: TRBV6-1; len: 13; abundance: -; CDR3aa: ASSGGGRGSYEQY
v_gene: TRBV7-2; len: 13; abundance: -; CDR3aa: ASSLAGNPYNEQF
v_gene: TRBV28; len: 11; abundance: -; CDR3aa: ASSFVLGEGPF
v_gene: TRBV2; len: 13; abundance: once; CDR3aa: ASRNAGTGIEKLF
v_gene: TRBV7-9; len: 12; abundance: -; CDR3aa: ASSLGAGEETQY
v_gene: TRBV5-1; len: 14; abundance: -; CDR3aa: ASSLRQSSLNEKLF
v_gene: TRBV23-1; len: 14; abundance: -; CDR3aa: ASSFITGTEGNTIY
v_gene: TRBV5-1; len: 16; abundance: -; CDR3aa: ASSTGTSAGLTLDTQY
v_gene: TRBV7-7; len: 11; abundance: few; CDR3aa: ASSLDGAGELF
v_gene: TRBV7-9; len: 15; abundance: -; CDR3aa: ASSLMAGAKGPQTQY
v_gene: TRBV19; len: 10; abundance: -; CDR3aa: ASSLSYNEQF
v_gene: TRBV10-1; len: 13; abundance: -; CDR3aa: ASRGDRDMNTEAF
v_gene: TRBV15; len: 13; abundance: -; CDR3aa: ATSRDLAGVAEQF
v_gene: TRBV29-1; len: 13; abundance: -; CDR3aa: SVGERTGVTGELF
v_gene: TRBV10-3; len: 11; abundance: -; CDR3aa: ATHPAGQETQY